These T cell receptor beta chains were read from a single sample in a study of T-cell memory formation after mild COVID-19. Via MiXCR, TCRdb re-called the 5' RACE reads, giving one row per CDR3 protein. The sample includes roughly 110,000 distinct CDR3 sequences, around 15% seen only once; the top ten take more than 25%. Sample: PBMCs or a T cell subset sorted from them (not recorded which). The receptor set was obtained from an adult woman who had mild COVID-19 (a few samples of this study predate the infection). Cell type and time point are not known. Each CDR3 is given with its conserved first and last residue. D genes are given only for firm matches. Clone sizes are given selectively: once, few, many, or a class where the clone is expanded.

J,size,V,D,CDR3,DNA
TRBJ1-4,-,TRBV4-1,-,CSSSLRAPEKLFF,TGCTCCAGCAGCCTCCGGGCCCCTGAAAAACTGTTTTTT
TRBJ2-1,-,TRBV24-1,-,CATSAELDNEQFF,TGTGCCACCAGTGCTGAACTCGACAATGAGCAGTTCTTC
TRBJ2-1,-,TRBV29-1,TRBD1,CSVEDRGTGLEQFF,TGCAGCGTTGAAGACCGAGGGACAGGGCTTGAGCAGTTCTTC
TRBJ2-1,-,TRBV19,TRBD2,CASRGLAGVVEQFF,TGTGCCAGTAGGGGGCTAGCGGGAGTCGTTGAGCAGTTCTTC
TRBJ1-5,-,TRBV6-2/TRBV6-3,TRBD1,CASSRTGGINQPQHF,TGTGCCAGCAGTCGGACAGGGGGAATCAATCAGCCCCAGCATTTT
TRBJ1-2,few,TRBV7-9,-,CASSFGSLAGYTF,TGTGCCAGCAGCTTTGGATCCCTGGCGGGCTACACCTTC
TRBJ2-7,many,TRBV20-1,TRBD2,CSARVLADQMEQYF,TGCAGTGCTAGAGTTCTAGCGGACCAGATGGAGCAGTACTTC
TRBJ2-3,-,TRBV4-1,-,CASSQDGGITDTQYF,TGCGCCAGCAGCCAAGACGGGGGTATCACAGATACGCAGTATTTT
TRBJ1-1,-,TRBV29-1,-,CSVPGQTNTEAFF,TGCAGCGTCCCGGGACAAACAAACACTGAAGCTTTCTTT
TRBJ2-1,-,TRBV4-3,TRBD2,CASSQDVQGTSVYNEQFF,TGCGCCAGCAGCCAAGACGTTCAAGGGACTAGCGTTTACAATGAGCAGTTCTTC
TRBJ2-1,-,TRBV5-6,TRBD1,CASSWGTGEDEQFF,TGTGCCAGCAGCTGGGGGACAGGGGAAGATGAGCAGTTCTTC
TRBJ2-7,-,TRBV12-3/TRBV12-4,-,CASSTDSPYEQYF,TGTGCCAGCAGTACGGACAGCCCCTACGAGCAGTACTTC
TRBJ2-7,-,TRBV4-3,-,CASSQGSQSSYEQYF,TGCGCCAGCAGCCAAGGAAGTCAATCCTCCTACGAGCAGTACTTC
TRBJ2-3,few,TRBV4-3,TRBD2,CASSQGLAEDTQYF,TGCGCCAGCAGCCAAGGACTAGCGGAGGATACGCAGTATTTT
TRBJ1-2,-,TRBV12-3/TRBV12-4,-,CASSIQLGTGGYTF,TGTGCCAGCAGTATCCAACTGGGGACGGGTGGCTACACCTTC
TRBJ2-2,-,TRBV7-7,-,CAYSGPTGELFF,TGTGCTTACAGTGGGCCCACCGGGGAGCTGTTTTTT
TRBJ2-2,many,TRBV7-9,TRBD2,CASSSGLLLTGELFF,TGTGCCAGCAGCTCGGGACTACTTCTCACCGGGGAGCTGTTTTTT
TRBJ2-3,few,TRBV4-3,TRBD1,CASSHPDRVEDTQYF,TGCGCCAGCAGCCACCCTGACAGGGTGGAAGATACGCAGTATTTT
TRBJ2-7,-,TRBV12-3/TRBV12-4,TRBD1,CASSFATGGYEQYF,TGTGCCAGCAGTTTCGCGACAGGGGGGTACGAGCAGTACTTC
TRBJ1-4,-,TRBV19,-,CASKRPQDTANEKLFF,TGTGCCAGTAAGAGGCCACAGGACACGGCTAATGAAAAACTGTTTTTT
TRBJ1-2,few,TRBV11-2,TRBD1,CASSSAGTGAGGYTF,TGTGCCAGCAGCTCTGCCGGGACAGGGGCAGGTGGCTACACCTTC
TRBJ2-1,many,TRBV11-3,-,CASSSRLGNEQFF,TGTGCCAGCAGCTCTCGACTAGGGAATGAGCAGTTCTTC
TRBJ1-1,-,TRBV7-2,-,CASTFGFWDGTEAFF,TGTGCCAGCACCTTCGGGTTCTGGGACGGCACTGAAGCTTTCTTT
TRBJ2-3,many,TRBV7-9,TRBD2,CASSPRDYPGSDTQYF,TGTGCCAGCAGCCCCCGGGACTATCCGGGCTCGGATACGCAGTATTTT
TRBJ2-2,few,TRBV5-6,-,CASSSRLLGELFF,TGTGCCAGCAGCTCTAGATTACTCGGGGAGCTGTTTTTT
TRBJ1-5,-,TRBV2,-,CASSENSGRLSNQPQHF,TGTGCCAGCAGTGAAAATTCTGGACGGCTTAGCAATCAGCCCCAGCATTTT
TRBJ2-1,-,TRBV7-9,-,CASSLAGANEQFF,TGTGCCAGCAGCTTAGCAGGGGCCAATGAGCAGTTCTTC
TRBJ2-3,few,TRBV7-9,-,CASSLGRRGSGDTQYF,TGTGCCAGCAGCTTAGGTCGGCGGGGCTCGGGAGATACGCAGTATTTT